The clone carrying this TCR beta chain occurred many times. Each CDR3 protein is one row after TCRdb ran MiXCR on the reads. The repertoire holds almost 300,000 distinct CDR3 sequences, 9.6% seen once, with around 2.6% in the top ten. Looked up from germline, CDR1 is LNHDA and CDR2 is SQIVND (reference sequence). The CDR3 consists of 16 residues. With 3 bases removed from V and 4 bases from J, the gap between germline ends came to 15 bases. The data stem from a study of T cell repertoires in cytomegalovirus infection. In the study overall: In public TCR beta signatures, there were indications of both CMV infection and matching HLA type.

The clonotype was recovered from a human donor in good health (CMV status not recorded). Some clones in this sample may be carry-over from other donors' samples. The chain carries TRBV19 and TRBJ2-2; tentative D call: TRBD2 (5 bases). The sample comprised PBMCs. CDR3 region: CASSISAGAITGELFF. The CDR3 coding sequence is TGTGCCAGTAGTATTAGTGCGGGCGCTATCACCGGGGAGCTGTTTTTT.